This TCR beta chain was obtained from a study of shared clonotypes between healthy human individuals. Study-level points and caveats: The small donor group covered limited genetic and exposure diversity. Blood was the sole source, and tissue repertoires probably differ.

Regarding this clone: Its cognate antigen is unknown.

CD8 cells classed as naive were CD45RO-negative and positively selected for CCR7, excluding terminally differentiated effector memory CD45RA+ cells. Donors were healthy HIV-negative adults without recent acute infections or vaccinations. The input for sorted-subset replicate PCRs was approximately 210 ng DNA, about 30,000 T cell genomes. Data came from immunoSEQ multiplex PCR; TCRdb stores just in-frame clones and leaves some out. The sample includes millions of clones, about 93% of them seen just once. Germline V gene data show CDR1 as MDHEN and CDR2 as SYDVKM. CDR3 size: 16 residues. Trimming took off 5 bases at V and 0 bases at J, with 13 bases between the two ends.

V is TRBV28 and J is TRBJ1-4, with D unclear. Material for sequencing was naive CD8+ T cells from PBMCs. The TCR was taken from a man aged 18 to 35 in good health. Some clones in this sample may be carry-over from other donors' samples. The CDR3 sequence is CASSASAASTNEKLFF. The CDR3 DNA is TGTGCCAGCAGTGCCTCGGCAGCCTCAACTAATGAAAAACTGTTTTTT.